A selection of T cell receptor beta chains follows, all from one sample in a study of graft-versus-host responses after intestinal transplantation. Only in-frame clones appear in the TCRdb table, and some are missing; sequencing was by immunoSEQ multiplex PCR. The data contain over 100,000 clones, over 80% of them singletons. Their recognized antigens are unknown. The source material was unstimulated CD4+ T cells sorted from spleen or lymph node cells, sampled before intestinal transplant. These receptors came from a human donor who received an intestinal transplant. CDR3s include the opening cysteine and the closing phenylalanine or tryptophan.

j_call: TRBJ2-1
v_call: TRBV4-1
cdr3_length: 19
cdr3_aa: CASSQAGLAGGGTYNEQFF

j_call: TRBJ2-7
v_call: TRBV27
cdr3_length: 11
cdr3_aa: CASASSYEQYF

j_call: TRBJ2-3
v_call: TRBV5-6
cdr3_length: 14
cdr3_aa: CASSPLWPADTQYF

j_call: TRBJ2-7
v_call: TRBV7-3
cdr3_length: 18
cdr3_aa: CASSLMVGWEPTNYEQYF

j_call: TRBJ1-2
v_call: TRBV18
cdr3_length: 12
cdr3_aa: CASSTGGYGYTF

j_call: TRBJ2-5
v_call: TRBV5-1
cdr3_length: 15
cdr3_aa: CASSFGSGSRETQYF

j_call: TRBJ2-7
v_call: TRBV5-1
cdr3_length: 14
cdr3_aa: CASSPRTGGREQYF

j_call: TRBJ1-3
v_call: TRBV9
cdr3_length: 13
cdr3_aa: CASSPPGGNTIYF

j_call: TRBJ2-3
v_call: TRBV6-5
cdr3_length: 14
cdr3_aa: CASSYQISTDTQYF

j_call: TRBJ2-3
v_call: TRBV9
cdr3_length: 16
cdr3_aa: CASSVGLAGGTDTQYF

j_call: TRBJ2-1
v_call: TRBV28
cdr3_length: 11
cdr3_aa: CASSFRDEQFF

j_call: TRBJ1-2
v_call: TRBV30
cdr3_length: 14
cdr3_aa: CAWCGGQLPAGYTF

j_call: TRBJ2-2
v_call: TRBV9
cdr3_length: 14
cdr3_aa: CASSPPQGAGELFF

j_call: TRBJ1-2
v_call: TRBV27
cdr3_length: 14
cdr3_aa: CASSLRPANYGYTF

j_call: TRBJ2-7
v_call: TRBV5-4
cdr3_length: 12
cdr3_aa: CASSLYSYEQYF

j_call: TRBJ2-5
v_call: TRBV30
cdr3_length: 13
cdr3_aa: CAWSVQRRETQYF

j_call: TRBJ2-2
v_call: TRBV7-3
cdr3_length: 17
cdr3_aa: CASSLQGSVFLTGELFF